The TCR beta chain under discussion was sequenced for a study of shared clonotypes between healthy human individuals. Findings of the study overall: What naive subsets generally showed was a larger estimated richness than memory subsets showed. Unshared clonotypes carried lower generation probabilities than those common to all four donors.

With respect to this clone: The antigen is undetermined.

This table comes from immunoSEQ multiplex PCR, and its TCRdb copy is limited to in-frame clones, with some not included. The table lists over 850,000 clones, around 78% of them singletons. This CDR3 is built from 15 residues. Between the trimmed V and J ends, which lost 4 bases and 1 base, there was a span of 13 bases. Per germline, CDR1 LNHDA and CDR2 SQIVND (reference sequence). The sequence was collected from a young man in good health. Some clones in this sample may be carry-over from other donors' samples. Sample: memory CD4+ T cells from PBMCs. The subset: CD45RA-negative fraction. This chain uses TRBV19 with TRBJ2-5; maybe TRBD1 (6 bases). The DNA of the CDR3 is TGTGCCAGTAGTACCCCGGGACACTCCCAAGAGACCCAGTACTTC. Its translation is CASSTPGHSQETQYF.